This T cell receptor beta chain was recorded in a study of shared clonotypes between healthy human individuals. Findings of the study overall: Limited genetic and exposure-history diversity came from having few donors. Some naive CD4 clonotypes, 4.5% to 5.5%, turned up in common across a handful of donors. Measured sharing among donors was expected to vary with sequencing depth.

The split of CD4+ cells yielded CD45RA+ naive and CD45RA-negative memory subsets. This CDR3 has 17 residues. V lost 5 bases and J 2 bases, leaving 21 bases between the germline ends. The germline V gene has CDR1 SGHAT and CDR2 FQNNGV. Sequencing used immunoSEQ multiplex PCR; TCRdb keeps in-frame clones, though not all of them. The sample yields 2 million to 2.5 million clones, under 97% seen once. Concerning this clone itself: Its specificity is unknown.

Material for sequencing was naive CD4+ T cells sorted from blood. Subset meaning: CD45RA+ positively selected. The receptor was isolated from a man aged 18 to 30 in good health. This chain connects TRBV11-2 to TRBJ2-5, with D perhaps matching TRBD1 (6 bases). CDR3 in amino acids: CASSLGGAKGVQETQYF. CDR3 sequence (DNA): TGTGCCAGCAGCCTAGGAGGTGCGAAGGGGGTACAAGAGACCCAGTACTTC.